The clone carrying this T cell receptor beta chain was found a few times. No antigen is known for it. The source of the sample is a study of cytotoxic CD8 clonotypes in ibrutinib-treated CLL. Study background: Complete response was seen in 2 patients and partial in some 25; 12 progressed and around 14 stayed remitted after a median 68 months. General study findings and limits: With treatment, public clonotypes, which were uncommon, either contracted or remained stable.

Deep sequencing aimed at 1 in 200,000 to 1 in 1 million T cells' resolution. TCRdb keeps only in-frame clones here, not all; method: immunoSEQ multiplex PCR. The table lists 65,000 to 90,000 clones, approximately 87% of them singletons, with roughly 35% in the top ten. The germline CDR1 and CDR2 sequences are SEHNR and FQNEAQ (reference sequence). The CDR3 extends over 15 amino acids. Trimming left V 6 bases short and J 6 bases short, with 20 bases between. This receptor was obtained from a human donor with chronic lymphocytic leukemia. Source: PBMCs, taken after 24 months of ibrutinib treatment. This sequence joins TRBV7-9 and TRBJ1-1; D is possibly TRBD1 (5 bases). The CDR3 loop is CASRPKERLGAEAFF. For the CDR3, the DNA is TGTGCCAGCAGACCGAAGGAGAGGTTGGGGGCTGAAGCTTTCTTT. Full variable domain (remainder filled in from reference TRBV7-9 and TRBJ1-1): DTGVSQNPRHKITKRGQNVTFRCDPISEHNRLYWYRQTLGQGPEFLTYFQNEAQLEKSRLLSDRFSAERPKGSFSTLEIQRTEQGDSAMYLCASRPKERLGAEAFFGQGTRLTVV.